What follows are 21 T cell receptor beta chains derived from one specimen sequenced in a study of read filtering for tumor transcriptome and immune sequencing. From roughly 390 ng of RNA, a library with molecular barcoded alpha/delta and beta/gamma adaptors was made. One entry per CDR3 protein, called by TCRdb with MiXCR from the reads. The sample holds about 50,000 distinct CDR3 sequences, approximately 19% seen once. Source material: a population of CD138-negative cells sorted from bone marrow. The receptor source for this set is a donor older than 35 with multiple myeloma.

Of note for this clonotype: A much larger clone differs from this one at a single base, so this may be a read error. The CDR3 region is CASSRTPGIDTQYF. CDR3 sequence (DNA): TGTGCCAGCAGTCGAACTCCAGGGATAGATACGCAGTATTTT. The chain is built from TRBV12-3 or TRBV12-4 and TRBJ2-3, with D possibly being TRBD1 (5 bases). V shed 5 bases and J shed 5 bases, with 14 bases lying between them. The CDR3 contains 14 residues.

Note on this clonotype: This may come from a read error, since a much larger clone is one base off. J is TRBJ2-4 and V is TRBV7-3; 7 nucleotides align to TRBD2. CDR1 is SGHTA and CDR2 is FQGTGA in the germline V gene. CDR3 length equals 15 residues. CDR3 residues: CASGFPGGTKNIQYF. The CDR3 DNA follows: TGTGCCAGCGGCTTTCCGGGAGGCACCAAAAACATTCAGTACTTC. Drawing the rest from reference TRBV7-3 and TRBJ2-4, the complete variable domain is GAGVSQTPSNKVTEKGKYVELRCDPISGHTALYWYRQSLGQGPEFLIYFQGTGAADDSGLPNDRFFAVRPEGSVSTLKIQRTERGDSAVYLCASGFPGGTKNIQYFGAGTRLSVL.

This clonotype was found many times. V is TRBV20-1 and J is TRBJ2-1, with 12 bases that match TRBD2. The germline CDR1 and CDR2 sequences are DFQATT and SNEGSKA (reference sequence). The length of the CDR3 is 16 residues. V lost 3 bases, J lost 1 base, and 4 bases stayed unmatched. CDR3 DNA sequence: TGCAGTGCTAGTAGACTAGCGGGAGTGTCCTACAATGAGCAGTTCTTC. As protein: CSASRLAGVSYNEQFF.

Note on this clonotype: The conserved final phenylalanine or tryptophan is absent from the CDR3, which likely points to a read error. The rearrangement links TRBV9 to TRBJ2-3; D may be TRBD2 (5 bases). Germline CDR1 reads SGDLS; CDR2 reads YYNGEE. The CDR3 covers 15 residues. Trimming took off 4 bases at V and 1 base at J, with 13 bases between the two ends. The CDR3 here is CASSLTERGTDTQYS. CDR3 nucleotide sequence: TGTGCCAGCAGCTTAACCGAGAGGGGCACAGATACGCAGTATTCT.

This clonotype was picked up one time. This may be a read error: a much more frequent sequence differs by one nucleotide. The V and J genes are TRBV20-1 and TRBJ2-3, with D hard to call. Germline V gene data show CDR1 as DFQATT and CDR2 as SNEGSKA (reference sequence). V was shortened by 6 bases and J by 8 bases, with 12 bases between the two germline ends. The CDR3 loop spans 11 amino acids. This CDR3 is CSAATPVTQYF. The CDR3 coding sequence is TGCAGTGCCGCTACCCCAGTTACGCAGTATTTT.

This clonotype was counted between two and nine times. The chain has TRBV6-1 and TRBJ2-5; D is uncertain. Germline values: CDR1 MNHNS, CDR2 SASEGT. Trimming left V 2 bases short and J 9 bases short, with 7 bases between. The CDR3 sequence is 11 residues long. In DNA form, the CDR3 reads TGTGCCAGCAGTGAATCTTGGGCCCAGTACTTC. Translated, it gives CASSESWAQYF.

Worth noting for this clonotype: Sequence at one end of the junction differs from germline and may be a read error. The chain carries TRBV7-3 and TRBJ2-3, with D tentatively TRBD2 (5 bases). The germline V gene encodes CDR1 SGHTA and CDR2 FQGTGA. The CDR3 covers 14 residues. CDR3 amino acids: CASSLAIDTDTQYF. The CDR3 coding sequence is TGTGCCAGCAGTCTAGCCATTGACACAGATACGCAGTACTTT.

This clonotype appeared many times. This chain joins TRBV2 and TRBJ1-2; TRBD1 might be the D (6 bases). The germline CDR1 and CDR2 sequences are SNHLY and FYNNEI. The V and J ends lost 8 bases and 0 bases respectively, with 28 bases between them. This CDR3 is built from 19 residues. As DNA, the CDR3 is TGTGCCAGCGGGTCCCCCTCTTCACCCACGGAGGGGGCTAACTATGGCTACACCTTC. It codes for CASGSPSSPTEGANYGYTF.

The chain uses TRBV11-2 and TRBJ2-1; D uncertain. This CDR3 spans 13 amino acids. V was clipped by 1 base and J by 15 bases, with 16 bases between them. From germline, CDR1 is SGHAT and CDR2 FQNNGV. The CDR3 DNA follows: TGTGCCAGCAGCTTAGGGTGCGAGAGTAATGGGTTCTTC. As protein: CASSLGCESNGFF.

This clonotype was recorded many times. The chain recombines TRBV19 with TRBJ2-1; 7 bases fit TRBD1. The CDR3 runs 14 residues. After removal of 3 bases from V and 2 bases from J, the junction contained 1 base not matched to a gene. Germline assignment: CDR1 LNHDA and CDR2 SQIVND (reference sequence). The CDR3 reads CASSIGTAYNEQFF. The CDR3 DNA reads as TGTGCCAGTAGTATCGGGACAGCCTACAATGAGCAGTTCTTC.

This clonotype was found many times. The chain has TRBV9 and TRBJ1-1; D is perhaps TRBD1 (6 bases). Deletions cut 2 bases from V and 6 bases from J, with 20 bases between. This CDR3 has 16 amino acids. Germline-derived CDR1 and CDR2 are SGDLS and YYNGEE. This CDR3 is CASSVRGDLIGAEAFF. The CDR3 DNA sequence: TGTGCCAGCAGCGTGAGGGGGGACCTCATAGGGGCTGAAGCTTTCTTT.

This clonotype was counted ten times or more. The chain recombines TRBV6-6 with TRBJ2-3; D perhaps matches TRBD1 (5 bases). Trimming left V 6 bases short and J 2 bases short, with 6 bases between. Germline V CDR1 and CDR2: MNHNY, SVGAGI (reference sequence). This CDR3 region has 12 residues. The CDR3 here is CASRDTTDTQYF. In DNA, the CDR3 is TGTGCCAGCAGGGACACCACAGATACGCAGTATTTT.

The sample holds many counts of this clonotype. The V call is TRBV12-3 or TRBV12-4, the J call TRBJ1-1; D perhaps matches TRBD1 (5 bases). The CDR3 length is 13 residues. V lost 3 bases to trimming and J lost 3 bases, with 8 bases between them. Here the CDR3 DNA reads TGTGCCAGCAGTTTTGAGGGACACACTGAAGCTTTCTTT. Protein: CASSFEGHTEAFF.

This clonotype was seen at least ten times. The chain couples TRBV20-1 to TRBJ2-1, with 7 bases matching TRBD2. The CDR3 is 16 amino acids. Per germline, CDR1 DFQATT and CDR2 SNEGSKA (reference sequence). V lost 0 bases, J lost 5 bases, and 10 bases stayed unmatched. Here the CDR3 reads CSARDPLAVGDNEQFF. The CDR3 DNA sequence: TGCAGTGCTAGAGACCCCCTAGCGGTGGGCGACAATGAGCAGTTCTTC.

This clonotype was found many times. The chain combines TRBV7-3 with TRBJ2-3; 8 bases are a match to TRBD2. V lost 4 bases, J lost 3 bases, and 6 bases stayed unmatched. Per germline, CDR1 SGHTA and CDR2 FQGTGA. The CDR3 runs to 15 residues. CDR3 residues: CASSWSGSRTDTQYF. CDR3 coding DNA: TGTGCCAGCAGCTGGAGCGGGAGTCGGACAGATACGCAGTATTTT. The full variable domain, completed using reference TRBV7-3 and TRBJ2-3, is GAGVSQTPSNKVTEKGKYVELRCDPISGHTALYWYRQSLGQGPEFLIYFQGTGAADDSGLPNDRFFAVRPEGSVSTLKIQRTERGDSAVYLCASSWSGSRTDTQYFGPGTRLTVL.

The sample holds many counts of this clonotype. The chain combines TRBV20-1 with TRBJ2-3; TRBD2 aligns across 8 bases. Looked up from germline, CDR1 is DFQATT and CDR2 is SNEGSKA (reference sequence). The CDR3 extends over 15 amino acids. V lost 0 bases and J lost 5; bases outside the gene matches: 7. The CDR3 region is CSARDPGGPGDTQYF. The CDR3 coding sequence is TGCAGTGCTAGAGACCCGGGAGGGCCGGGAGATACGCAGTATTTT.

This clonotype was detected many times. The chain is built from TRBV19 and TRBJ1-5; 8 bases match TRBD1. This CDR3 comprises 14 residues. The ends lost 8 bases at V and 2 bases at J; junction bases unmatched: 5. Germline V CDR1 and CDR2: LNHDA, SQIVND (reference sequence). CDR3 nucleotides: TGTGCCAGTCGACAGGGGTTAGGCAATCAGCCCCAGCATTTT. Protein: CASRQGLGNQPQHF.

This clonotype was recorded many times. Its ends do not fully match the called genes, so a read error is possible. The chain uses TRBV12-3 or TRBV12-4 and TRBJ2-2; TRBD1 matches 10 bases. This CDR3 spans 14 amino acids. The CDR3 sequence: CASARQGATGGLFF. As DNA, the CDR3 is TGTGCCAGCGCCCGACAGGGGGCTACCGGGGGGCTGTTTTTT.

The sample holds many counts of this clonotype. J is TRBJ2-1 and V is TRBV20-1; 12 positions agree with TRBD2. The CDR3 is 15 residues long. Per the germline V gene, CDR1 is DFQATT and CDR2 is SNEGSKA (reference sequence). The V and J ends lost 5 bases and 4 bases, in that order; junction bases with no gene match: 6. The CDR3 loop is CSASGTSGLYNEQFF. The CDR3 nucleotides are TGCAGTGCTTCTGGGACTAGCGGGCTTTACAATGAGCAGTTCTTC.

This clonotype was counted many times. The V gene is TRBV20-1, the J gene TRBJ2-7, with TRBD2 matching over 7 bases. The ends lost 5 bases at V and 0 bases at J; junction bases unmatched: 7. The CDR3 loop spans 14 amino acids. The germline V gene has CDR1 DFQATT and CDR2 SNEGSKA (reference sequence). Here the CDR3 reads CSALRLAASYEQYF. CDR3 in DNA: TGCAGTGCTCTCAGGCTAGCGGCCTCCTACGAGCAGTACTTC.

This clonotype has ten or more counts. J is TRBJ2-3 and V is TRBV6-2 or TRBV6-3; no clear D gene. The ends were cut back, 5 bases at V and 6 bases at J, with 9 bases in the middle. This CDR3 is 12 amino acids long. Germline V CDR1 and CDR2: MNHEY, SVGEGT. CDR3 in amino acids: CASSMTRDTQYF. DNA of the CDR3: TGTGCCAGCAGTATGACAAGGGATACGCAGTATTTT.